This entry features one T cell receptor beta chain sequence. Original analysis: Cell counts per sample came from amplifying reference gene primers. Clones were read by immunoSEQ multiplex PCR, and TCRdb kept only the in-frame ones, dropping some. V, J and clone size derive from that table, while D and trimming were established from the DNA sequence. Seen here are some 100,000 clones, approximately 91% observed once, and the top ten hold 5.5% to 6.5%. This sample was included in a study of blood T cell repertoires in COVID-19. V was pared by 3 bases and J by 0 bases, with 9 bases between. Per germline, CDR1 LNHDA and CDR2 SQIVND (reference sequence). CDR3 length equals 14 residues.

This TCR was recovered from a woman in her fifties or sixties with acute or convalescent COVID-19. The chain links TRBV19 to TRBJ2-7; D unresolved. Input material: peripheral blood. The CDR3 DNA follows: TGTGCCAGTAGTATCACCGGAGCCTCCTACGAGCAGTACTTC. Translating gives CASSITGASYEQYF.